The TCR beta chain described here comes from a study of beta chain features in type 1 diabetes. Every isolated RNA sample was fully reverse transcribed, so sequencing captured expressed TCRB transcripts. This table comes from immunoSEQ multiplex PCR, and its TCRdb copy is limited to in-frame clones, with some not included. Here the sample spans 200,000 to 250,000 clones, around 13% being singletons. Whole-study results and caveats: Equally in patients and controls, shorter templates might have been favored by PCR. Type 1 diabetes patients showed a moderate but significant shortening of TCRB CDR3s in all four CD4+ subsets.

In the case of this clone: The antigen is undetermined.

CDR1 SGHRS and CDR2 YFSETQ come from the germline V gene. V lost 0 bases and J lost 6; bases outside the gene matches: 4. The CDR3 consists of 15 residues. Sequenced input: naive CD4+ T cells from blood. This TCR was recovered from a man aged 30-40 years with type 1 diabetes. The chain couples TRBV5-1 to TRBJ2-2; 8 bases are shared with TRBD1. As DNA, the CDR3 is TGCGCCAGCAGCTTGGATGGCAGGGGGCCCGGGGAGCTGTTTTTT. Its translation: CASSLDGRGPGELFF. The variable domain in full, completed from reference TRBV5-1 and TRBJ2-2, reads KAGVTQTPRYLIKTRGQQVTLSCSPISGHRSVSWYQQTPGQGLQFLFEYFSETQRNKGNFPGRFSGRQFSNSRSEMNVSTLELGDSALYLCASSLDGRGPGELFFGEGSRLTVL.